This TCR beta chain was captured by sequencing in a study of blood T cell repertoires in COVID-19. Seattle's cohort entered during active infection and was followed longitudinally. Data came from immunoSEQ multiplex PCR; TCRdb stores just in-frame clones and leaves some out. Of 90,000 to 100,000 clones in the sample, 89% were seen once. Sequenced input: peripheral blood. The receptor's source is a man aged 45-60 years with COVID-19, enrolled during active disease.

In nucleotides, the CDR3 is TGTGCCAGCAGCTCCATACCGGTAACCGCAGATACGCAGTATTTT. Translation gives CASSSIPVTADTQYF. The rearrangement joins TRBV11-2 to TRBJ2-3, with no clear D. Germline CDR1 is SGHAT and CDR2 is FQNNGV. The CDR3 loop spans 15 amino acids. Trimming left V 4 bases short and J 4 bases short, with 15 bases between.